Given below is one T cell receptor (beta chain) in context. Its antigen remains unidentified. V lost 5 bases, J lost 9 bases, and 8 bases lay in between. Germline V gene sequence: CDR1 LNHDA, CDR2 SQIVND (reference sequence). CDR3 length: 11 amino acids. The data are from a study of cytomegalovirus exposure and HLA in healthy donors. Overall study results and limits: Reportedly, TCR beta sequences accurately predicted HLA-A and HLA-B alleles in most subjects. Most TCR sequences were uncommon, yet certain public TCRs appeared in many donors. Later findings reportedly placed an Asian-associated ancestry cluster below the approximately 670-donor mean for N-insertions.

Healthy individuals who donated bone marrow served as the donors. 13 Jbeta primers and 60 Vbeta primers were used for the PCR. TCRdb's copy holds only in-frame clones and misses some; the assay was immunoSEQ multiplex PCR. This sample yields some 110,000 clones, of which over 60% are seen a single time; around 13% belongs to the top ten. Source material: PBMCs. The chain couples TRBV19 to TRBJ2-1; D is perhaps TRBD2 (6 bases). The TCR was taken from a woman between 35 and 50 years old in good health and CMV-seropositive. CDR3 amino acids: CASSSRGEQFF. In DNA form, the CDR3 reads TGTGCCAGTAGTTCGCGGGGTGAGCAGTTCTTC.